The following is a TCR beta chain sequence with its context. A second about 6 to 12 cycle PCR used barcoded and J-beta primers. Every sample gave at least 2.5 million paired-end reads containing CDR3. A single record per CDR3 protein comes from TCRdb applying MiXCR to the 5' RACE reads. The data contain about 670,000 distinct CDR3 sequences, 45% to 60% of them singletons. This sample was taken from a study of blood T cells in healthy people across ages. The CDR3 sequence is 13 residues long. The germline V gene has CDR1 ENHRY and CDR2 SYGVKD. The junction had 4 bases not matched to a gene; V was cut back by 11 bases and J by 0 bases.

This clonotype was sampled from a woman older than 75 in good health. The V and J genes are TRBV10-3 and TRBJ2-7; 10 positions agree with TRBD2. Source material: blood. CDR3 in amino acids: CAFSGGNSYEQYF. CDR3 nucleotides: TGTGCCTTTAGCGGGGGGAACTCCTACGAGCAGTACTTC.